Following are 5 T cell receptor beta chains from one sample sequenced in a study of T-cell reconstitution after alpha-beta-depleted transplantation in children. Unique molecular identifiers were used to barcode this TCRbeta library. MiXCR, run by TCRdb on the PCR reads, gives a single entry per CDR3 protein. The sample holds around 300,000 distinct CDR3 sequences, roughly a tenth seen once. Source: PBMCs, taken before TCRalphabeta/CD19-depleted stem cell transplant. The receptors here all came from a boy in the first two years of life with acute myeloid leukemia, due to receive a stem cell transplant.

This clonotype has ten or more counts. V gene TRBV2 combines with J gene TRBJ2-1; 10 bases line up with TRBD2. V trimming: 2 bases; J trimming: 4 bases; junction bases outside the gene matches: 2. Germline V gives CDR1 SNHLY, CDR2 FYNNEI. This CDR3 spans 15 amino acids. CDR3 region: CASSELAGEYNEQFF. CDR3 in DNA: TGTGCCAGCAGTGAACTAGCGGGGGAGTACAATGAGCAGTTCTTC.

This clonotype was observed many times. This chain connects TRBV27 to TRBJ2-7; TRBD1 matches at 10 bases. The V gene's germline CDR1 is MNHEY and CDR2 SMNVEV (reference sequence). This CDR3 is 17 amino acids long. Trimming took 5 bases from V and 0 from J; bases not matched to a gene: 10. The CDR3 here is CASSPLVRDRGSYEQYF. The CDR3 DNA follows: TGTGCCAGCAGTCCCCTTGTACGGGACAGGGGCTCCTACGAGCAGTACTTC.

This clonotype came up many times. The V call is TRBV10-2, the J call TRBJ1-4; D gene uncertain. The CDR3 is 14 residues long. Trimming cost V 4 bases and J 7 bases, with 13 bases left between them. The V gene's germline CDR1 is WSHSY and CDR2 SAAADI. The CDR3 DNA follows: TGCGCCAGCAGTGTATCGGGGAGAGGTGAAAAACTGTTTTTT. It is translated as CASSVSGRGEKLFF.

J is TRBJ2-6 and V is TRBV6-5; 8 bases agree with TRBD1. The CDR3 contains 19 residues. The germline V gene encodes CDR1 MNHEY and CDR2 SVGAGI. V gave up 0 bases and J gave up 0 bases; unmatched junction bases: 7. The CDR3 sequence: CASSYSETGELSGANVLTF. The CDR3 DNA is TGTGCCAGCAGTTACTCTGAGACAGGGGAGCTCTCTGGGGCCAACGTCCTGACTTTC.

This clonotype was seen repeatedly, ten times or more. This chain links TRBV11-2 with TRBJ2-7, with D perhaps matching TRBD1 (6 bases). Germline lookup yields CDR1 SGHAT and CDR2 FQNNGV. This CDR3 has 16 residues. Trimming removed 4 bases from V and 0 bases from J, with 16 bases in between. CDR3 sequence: CASSWEQGSSSYEQYF. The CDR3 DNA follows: TGTGCCAGCAGCTGGGAACAGGGCTCCAGCTCCTACGAGCAGTACTTC.